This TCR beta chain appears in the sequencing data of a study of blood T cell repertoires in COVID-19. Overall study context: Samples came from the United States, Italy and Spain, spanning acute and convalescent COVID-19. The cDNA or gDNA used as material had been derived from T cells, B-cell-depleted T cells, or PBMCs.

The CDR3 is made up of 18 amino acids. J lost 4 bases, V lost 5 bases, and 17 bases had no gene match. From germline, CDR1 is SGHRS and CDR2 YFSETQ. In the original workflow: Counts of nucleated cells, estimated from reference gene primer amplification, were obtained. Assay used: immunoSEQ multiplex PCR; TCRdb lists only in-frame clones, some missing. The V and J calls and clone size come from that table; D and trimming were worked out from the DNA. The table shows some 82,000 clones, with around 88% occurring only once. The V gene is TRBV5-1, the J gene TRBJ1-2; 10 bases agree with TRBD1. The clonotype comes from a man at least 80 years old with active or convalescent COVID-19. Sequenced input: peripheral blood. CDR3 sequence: CASSFTGQGEGNPYGYTF. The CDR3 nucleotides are TGCGCCAGCAGTTTTACCGGACAGGGGGAAGGAAACCCCTATGGCTACACCTTC.